This T cell receptor (beta chain) originates from a study of memory CD4+ T cells and cytomegalovirus serostatus. Study-wide results and limits: Median bootstrapped AUC for CMV status was about 0.94 originally, approximately 0.9 US-trained.

For this clone: Its antigen is currently unknown.

Single viable CD3+CD4+CD8-CD45RO+ cells were sorted as the memory CD4+ T cells. V dropped 2 bases and J dropped 8 bases, with 13 bases sitting between them. This CDR3 has 14 residues. Germline CDR1 and CDR2: SGHTS and YDEGEE. Repertoires were generated with immunoSEQ multiplex PCR, while TCRdb's copy carries only in-frame clones and drops some. The table shows around 25,000 clones, with over 70% occurring only once. Sequenced input: memory CD4+ T cells from blood. The source is an adult in good health and CMV-seronegative. This chain connects TRBV5-8 to TRBJ1-4, with D possibly matching TRBD1 (5 bases). CDR3: CASSFQGLEEKLFF. The DNA for the CDR3 is TGTGCCAGCAGCTTTCAGGGACTGGAGGAAAAACTGTTTTTT.